A selection of T cell receptor beta chains follows, all from one sample in a study of identical twins. MiXCR, run by TCRdb on the 5' RACE reads, gives a single entry per CDR3 protein. This table has 350,000 to 400,000 distinct CDR3 sequences, 9% appearing once. Sequencing was performed on naive T cells sorted from blood. These receptor sequences come from a woman aged 45-59 years in good health. Each CDR3 is given with its conserved first and last residue. D genes are given only for firm matches. Clone sizes are given selectively: once, few, many, or a class where the clone is expanded.

V	size	D	J	CDR3	DNA
TRBV7-6	NA	NA	TRBJ2-3	CASSPRRFSTDTQYF	TGTGCCAGCAGCCCCCGGCGCTTTAGCACAGATACGCAGTATTTT
TRBV20-1	NA	TRBD1	TRBJ1-3	CSARVSPGQGYF	TGCAGTGCTAGAGTTTCCCCGGGACAGGGATATTTT
TRBV5-1	many	TRBD1	TRBJ1-1	CASSLGTGGFGAEAFF	TGCGCCAGCAGCTTGGGGACAGGGGGATTTGGCGCTGAAGCTTTCTTT
TRBV27	NA	TRBD1	TRBJ2-5	CASSSRGLGETQYF	TGTGCCAGCAGTTCGAGGGGGCTTGGAGAGACCCAGTACTTC
TRBV4-1	few	NA	TRBJ2-3	CASSQVGLPTDTQYF	TGCGCCAGCAGCCAAGTTGGACTACCCACAGATACGCAGTATTTT
TRBV9	few	TRBD2	TRBJ2-3	CASSPTASGRRYTQYF	TGTGCCAGCAGCCCGACGGCTAGCGGGAGGAGATATACGCAGTATTTT
TRBV10-3	many	NA	TRBJ2-5	CATERGARETQYF	TGTGCCACCGAACGGGGGGCTCGTGAGACCCAGTACTTC
TRBV11-1	NA	NA	TRBJ2-1	CASSFWASGSSYNEQFF	TGTGCCAGCAGCTTTTGGGCGAGCGGAAGCTCCTACAATGAGCAGTTCTTC
TRBV12-3/TRBV12-4	few	NA	TRBJ2-3	CASSWSFKSDTQYF	TGTGCCAGCAGTTGGTCTTTTAAGTCAGATACGCAGTATTTT
TRBV11-2	few	NA	TRBJ2-6	CASSTGPGANVLTF	TGTGCCAGCAGCACGGGGCCTGGGGCCAACGTCCTGACTTTC
TRBV27	many	TRBD2	TRBJ2-7	CASSLLREQDEQYF	TGTGCCAGCAGTTTATTGCGGGAGCAGGACGAGCAGTACTTC
TRBV11-3	few	TRBD1	TRBJ1-1	CASSSGQVLNTEAFF	TGTGCCAGCAGCTCGGGACAGGTGTTGAACACTGAAGCTTTCTTT
TRBV6-5	NA	TRBD1	TRBJ1-1	CASRQTGGDYTEAFF	TGTGCCAGCAGGCAAACAGGGGGCGATTACACTGAAGCTTTCTTT
TRBV2	many	TRBD1	TRBJ1-1	CASSGGQGPGTEAFF	TGTGCCAGCAGTGGGGGACAGGGGCCAGGCACTGAAGCTTTCTTT
TRBV12-3/TRBV12-4	NA	NA	TRBJ2-1	CASSPRVSEQFF	TGTGCCAGCAGTCCCCGGGTATCCGAGCAGTTCTTC
TRBV20-1	NA	TRBD1	TRBJ2-3	CSAKTGEGTDTQYF	TGCAGTGCTAAGACAGGGGAAGGCACAGATACGCAGTATTTT